This T cell receptor (beta chain) was documented in a study of T cells in Graves' hyperthyroidism and ophthalmopathy. Amplified TCR beta CDR3 regions came from RNA transcripts. HTBI primers drove first-round RT-PCR of the TCR CDR3. Each CDR3 protein gets one entry after TCRdb re-called the multiplex PCR reads with MiXCR. Among hundreds of thousands of distinct CDR3 sequences listed, 35% to 40% were seen once. V lost 6 bases, J lost 0 bases, and 9 bases lay in between. Germline values: CDR1 SNHLY, CDR2 FYNNEI. This CDR3 is 14 amino acids long. The receptor was isolated from a man aged 18 to 35 with Graves' hyperthyroidism. This chain links TRBV2 with TRBJ1-5, with D unresolved. The sample consisted of blood. For the CDR3, the DNA is TGTGCCAGCAGGACTTTTTATAGCAATCAGCCCCAGCATTTT. The encoded protein is CASRTFYSNQPQHF.